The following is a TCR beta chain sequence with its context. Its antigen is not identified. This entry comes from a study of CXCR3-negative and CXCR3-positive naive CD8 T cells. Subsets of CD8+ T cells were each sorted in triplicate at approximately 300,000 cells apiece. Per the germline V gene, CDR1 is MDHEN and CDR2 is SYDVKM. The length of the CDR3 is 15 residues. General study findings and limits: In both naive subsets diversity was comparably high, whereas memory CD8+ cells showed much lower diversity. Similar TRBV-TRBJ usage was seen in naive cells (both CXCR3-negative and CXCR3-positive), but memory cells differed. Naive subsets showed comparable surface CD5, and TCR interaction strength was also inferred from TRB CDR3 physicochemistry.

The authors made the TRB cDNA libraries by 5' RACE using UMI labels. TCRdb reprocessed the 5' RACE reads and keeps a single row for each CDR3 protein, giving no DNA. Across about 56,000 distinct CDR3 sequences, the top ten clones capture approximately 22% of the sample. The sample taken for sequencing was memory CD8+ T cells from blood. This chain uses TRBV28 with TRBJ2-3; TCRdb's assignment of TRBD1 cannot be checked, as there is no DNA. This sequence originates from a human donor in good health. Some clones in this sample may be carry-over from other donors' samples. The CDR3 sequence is CASSLWGQNTDTQYF.